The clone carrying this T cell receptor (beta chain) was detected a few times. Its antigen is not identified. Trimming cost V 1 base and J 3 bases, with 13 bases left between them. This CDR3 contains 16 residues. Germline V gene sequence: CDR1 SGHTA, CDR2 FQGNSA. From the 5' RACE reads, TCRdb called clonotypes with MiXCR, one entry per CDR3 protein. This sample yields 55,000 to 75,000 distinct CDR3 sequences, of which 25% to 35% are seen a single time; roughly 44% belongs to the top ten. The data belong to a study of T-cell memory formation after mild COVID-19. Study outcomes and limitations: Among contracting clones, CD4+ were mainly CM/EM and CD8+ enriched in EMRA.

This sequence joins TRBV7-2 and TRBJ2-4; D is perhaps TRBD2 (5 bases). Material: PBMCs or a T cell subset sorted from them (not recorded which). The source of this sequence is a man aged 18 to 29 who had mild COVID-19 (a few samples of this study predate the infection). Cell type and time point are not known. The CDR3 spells CASSLERVQYKNIQYF. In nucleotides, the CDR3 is TGTGCCAGCAGCTTAGAGAGGGTCCAGTACAAAAACATTCAGTACTTC.